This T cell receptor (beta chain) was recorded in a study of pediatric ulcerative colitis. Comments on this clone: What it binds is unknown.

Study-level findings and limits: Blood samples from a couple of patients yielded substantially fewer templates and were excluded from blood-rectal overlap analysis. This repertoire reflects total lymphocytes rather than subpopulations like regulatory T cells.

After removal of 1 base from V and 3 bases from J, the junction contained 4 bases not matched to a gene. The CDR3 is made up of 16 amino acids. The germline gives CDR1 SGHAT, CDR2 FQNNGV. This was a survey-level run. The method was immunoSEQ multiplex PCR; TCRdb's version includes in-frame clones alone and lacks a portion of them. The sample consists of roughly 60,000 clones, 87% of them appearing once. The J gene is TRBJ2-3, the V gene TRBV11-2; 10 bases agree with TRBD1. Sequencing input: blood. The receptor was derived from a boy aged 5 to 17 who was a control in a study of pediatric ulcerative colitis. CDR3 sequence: CASSLVGTGATDTQYF. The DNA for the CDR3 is TGTGCCAGCAGCTTAGTAGGGACAGGGGCAACAGATACGCAGTATTTT.